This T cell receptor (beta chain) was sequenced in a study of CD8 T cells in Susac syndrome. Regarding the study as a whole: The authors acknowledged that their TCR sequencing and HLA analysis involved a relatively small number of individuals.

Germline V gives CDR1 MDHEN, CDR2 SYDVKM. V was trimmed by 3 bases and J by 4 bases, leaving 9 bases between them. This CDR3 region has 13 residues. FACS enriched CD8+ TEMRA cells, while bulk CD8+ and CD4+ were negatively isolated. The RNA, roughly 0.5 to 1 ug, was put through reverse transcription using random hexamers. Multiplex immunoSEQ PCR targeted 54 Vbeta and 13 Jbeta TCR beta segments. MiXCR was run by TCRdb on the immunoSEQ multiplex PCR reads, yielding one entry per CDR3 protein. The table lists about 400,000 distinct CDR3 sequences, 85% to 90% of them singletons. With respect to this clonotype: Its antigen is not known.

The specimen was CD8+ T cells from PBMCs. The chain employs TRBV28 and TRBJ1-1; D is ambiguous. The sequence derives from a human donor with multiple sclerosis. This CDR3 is CASSFHQSTEAFF. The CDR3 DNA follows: TGTGCCAGCAGTTTCCATCAGAGCACTGAAGCTTTCTTT.